Presented here are 32 T cell receptor beta chains from one specimen sequenced in a study of cytomegalovirus exposure and HLA in healthy donors. 60 Vbeta and 13 Jbeta primers were used in PCR. Clones were sequenced by immunoSEQ multiplex PCR, and TCRdb holds only the in-frame ones, with some missing. Seen here are roughly 160,000 clones, 73% observed once, and the top ten hold under 7%. Specimen: PBMCs. These receptors were taken from a woman between 18 and 29 years old in good health and CMV-seropositive.

The chain employs TRBV9 and TRBJ2-2, with 7 nucleotides matching TRBD2. The CDR3 has 17 amino acids. Germline CDR1 is SGDLS and CDR2 is YYNGEE. V trimming: 4 bases; J trimming: 0 bases; junction bases outside the gene matches: 9. In nucleotides, the CDR3 is TGTGCCAGCAGCCGCAGTCAGCGGGGCCCGAACACCGGGGAGCTGTTTTTT. Protein product: CASSRSQRGPNTGELFF.

This rearrangement joins TRBV30 to TRBJ1-5; 8 positions agree with TRBD1. The trim removed 2 bases at V and 2 bases at J, leaving 11 bases unmatched. This CDR3 comprises 17 residues. CDR1 GTSNPN and CDR2 SVGIG come from the germline V gene (reference sequence). The CDR3 DNA sequence: TGTGCCTGGAGTCCCCCTGACAGGGGCGGGGGCAATCAGCCCCAGCATTTT. This encodes CAWSPPDRGGGNQPQHF.

The chain carries TRBV6-6 and TRBJ2-1; 13 bases map to TRBD2. CDR1 and CDR2 from the germline V gene are MNHNY and SVGAGI (reference sequence). J lost 7 bases, V lost 6 bases, and 6 bases had no gene match. This CDR3 contains 15 residues. The CDR3 protein is CASSWTSGGGNEQFF. DNA of the CDR3: TGTGCCAGCAGCTGGACTAGCGGGGGTGGGAATGAGCAGTTCTTC.

CDR3 protein: CASNDRVDEKLFF. The CDR3 nucleotides read TGTGCCAGCAACGACAGGGTTGATGAAAAACTGTTTTTT. This chain links TRBV7-9 with TRBJ1-4; TRBD1 matches 7 bases. Trimming removed 7 bases from V and 6 bases from J; junction bases left unmatched: 5. Germline CDR1 and CDR2: SEHNR and FQNEAQ (reference sequence). This CDR3 region has 13 residues.

The chain links TRBV7-2 to TRBJ2-7; 7 bases agree with TRBD1. The germline V gene encodes CDR1 SGHTA and CDR2 FQGNSA. The CDR3 covers 14 residues. With V trimmed by 5 bases and J by 3 bases, 7 bases remained unmatched. The CDR3 sequence is CASSLHRGDYEQYF. DNA of the CDR3: TGTGCCAGCAGCCTACACAGGGGAGACTACGAGCAGTACTTC.

This rearrangement joins TRBV7-2 to TRBJ1-6; tentatively, D is TRBD1 (5 bases). This CDR3 has 18 residues. The V and J ends lost 5 bases and 0 bases respectively, with 17 bases between them. Germline V gene data show CDR1 as SGHTA and CDR2 as FQGNSA. CDR3 residues: CASSHGAGRSSYNSPLHF. The CDR3 DNA follows: TGTGCCAGCAGCCATGGGGCAGGTAGAAGCTCCTATAATTCACCCCTCCACTTT.

V gene TRBV7-9 combines with J gene TRBJ1-3; D is perhaps TRBD1 (6 bases). The ends were cut back, 7 bases at V and 0 bases at J, with 13 bases in the middle. This CDR3 comprises 15 residues. CDR1 and CDR2 from the germline V gene are SEHNR and FQNEAQ (reference sequence). The CDR3 is CASTSDRLSGNTIYF. In DNA form, the CDR3 reads TGTGCCAGCACCTCAGACAGGCTCTCTGGAAACACCATATATTTT.

This chain links TRBV14 with TRBJ2-3; a weak D match, TRBD1 (5 bases). From germline, CDR1 is SGHDN and CDR2 FVKESK. Trimming left V 4 bases short and J 1 base short, with 21 bases between. The CDR3 consists of 18 residues. The CDR3 is CASSLRPQGAFGTDTQYF. The CDR3 DNA sequence: TGTGCCAGCAGCCTCCGACCCCAAGGGGCATTTGGCACAGATACGCAGTATTTT.

V usage is TRBV27 and J usage is TRBJ1-1; D gene unclear. Germline V CDR1 and CDR2: MNHEY, SMNVEV (reference sequence). The CDR3 is 14 amino acids. V lost 5 bases and J lost 1, with 11 bases in between. For the CDR3, the DNA is TGTGCCAGCAGTCCCTATCAAGAGAACACTGAAGCTTTCTTT. The encoded protein is CASSPYQENTEAFF.

A note on this clone: An end of the junction does not agree with germline; a read error may underlie this. The chain joins TRBV7-9 to TRBJ1-1; D ambiguous. Germline values: CDR1 SEHNR, CDR2 FQNEAQ (reference sequence). The CDR3 covers 13 residues. Here the CDR3 DNA reads TGTTCCAGCAGCTTACCGGGGAACACTGAAGCTTTCTTT. Amino acids: CSSSLPGNTEAFF.

The chain combines TRBV2 with TRBJ1-2; tentatively, D is TRBD1 (5 bases). Trimming took 6 bases from V and 8 from J, leaving 22 bases between them. The CDR3 runs 15 residues. Germline assignment: CDR1 SNHLY and CDR2 FYNNEI. The CDR3, as DNA: TGTGCCAGCAGAGGGACTCAGATCGCCTTGTTCGGCTACACCTTC. This codes for CASRGTQIALFGYTF.

DNA of the CDR3: TGCAGCGTTGAGACAGGGTGGCGGCATGAGCAGTTCTTC. Translation: CSVETGWRHEQFF. The genes are TRBV29-1 and TRBJ2-1; 7 bases match TRBD1. The CDR3 totals 13 residues. V lost 3 bases, J lost 8 bases, and 7 bases stayed unmatched. The germline gives CDR1 SQVTM, CDR2 ANQGSEA.

This CDR3 is CASTIYFSVGPVTYEQYF. DNA for the CDR3: TGTGCCAGCACCATCTACTTTAGTGTGGGCCCTGTCACCTACGAGCAGTACTTC. The gene calls are TRBV28 and TRBJ2-7; D is uncertain. Per germline, CDR1 MDHEN and CDR2 SYDVKM. V was pared by 7 bases and J by 2 bases, with 27 bases between. This CDR3 is 18 amino acids long.

In this sample, this clone turned up once. In nucleotides, the CDR3 is TGTGCCAGCAGTAGACAAGCTAATGAAAAACTGTTTTTT. Encoded protein: CASSRQANEKLFF. J is TRBJ1-4 and V is TRBV27; D is unclear. Germline lookup yields CDR1 MNHEY and CDR2 SMNVEV (reference sequence). This CDR3 is built from 13 residues. Trimming pared 5 bases from V and 3 bases from J, leaving 7 bases between.

The chain is built from TRBV7-9 and TRBJ2-3; tentative D call: TRBD2 (5 bases). CDR1 and CDR2 (germline): SEHNR, FQNEAQ (reference sequence). V was trimmed by 3 bases and J by 2 bases, leaving 9 bases between them. The length of the CDR3 is 14 residues. The CDR3: CASSLGVLTDTQYF. The CDR3 nucleotides are TGTGCCAGCAGCTTGGGAGTACTCACAGATACGCAGTATTTT.

The genes are TRBV6-5 and TRBJ2-7, with 8 positions matching TRBD1. The junction had 8 bases not matched to a gene; V was cut back by 2 bases and J by 2 bases. The length of the CDR3 is 16 residues. Germline V gene sequence: CDR1 MNHEY, CDR2 SVGAGI. CDR3 region: CASSYRQGARAYEQYF. The CDR3 DNA reads as TGTGCCAGCAGTTACCGCCAGGGGGCTCGAGCCTACGAGCAGTACTTC.

This clone has more than one count but fewer than ten. The chain carries TRBV18 and TRBJ2-5; D is undetermined. The V gene's germline CDR1 is KGHSH and CDR2 LQKENI. With 2 bases removed from V and 7 bases from J, the gap between germline ends came to 11 bases. This CDR3 is built from 13 residues. CDR3 protein: CASSPAAAGTQYF. The DNA of the CDR3 is TGTGCCAGCTCACCAGCGGCGGCCGGGACCCAGTACTTC.

The rearrangement links TRBV5-1 to TRBJ1-2; 12 positions agree with TRBD1. The V and J ends lost 0 bases and 7 bases, in that order; junction bases with no gene match: 4. CDR1 and CDR2 (germline): SGHRS, YFSETQ. This CDR3 is built from 15 residues. Here the CDR3 DNA reads TGCGCCAGCAGCTTGGGGGACAGGGGGCTAGGTGGCTACACCTTC. Protein sequence: CASSLGDRGLGGYTF.

The rearrangement uses TRBV5-4 and TRBJ1-4; TRBD1 aligns across 8 bases. The length of the CDR3 is 15 residues. V shed 2 bases and J 7 bases; nucleotides not matched to a gene: 7. CDR1 is SGHNT and CDR2 is YYREEE in the germline V gene (reference sequence). The CDR3 DNA follows: TGTGCCAGCAGCTTTCCGACAGGGGATGGTGAAAAACTGTTTTTT. It specifies CASSFPTGDGEKLFF.

Regarding this clone: Other DNA sequences in the same sample also yield this CDR3. V and J are TRBV9 and TRBJ1-1; no definite D call. CDR1 is SGDLS, CDR2 YYNGEE, per germline. The V end lost 0 bases, the J end lost 4 bases, and 7 bases lay between the germline ends. The CDR3 has 13 amino acids. CDR3 sequence reads: CASSVGGLTEAFF. CDR3 nucleotides: TGTGCCAGCAGCGTAGGAGGGCTCACTGAAGCTTTCTTT.

This chain joins TRBV7-3 and TRBJ2-3; possibly TRBD1 for D (6 bases). The V gene's germline CDR1 is SGHTA and CDR2 FQGTGA. The CDR3 has 14 amino acids. Trimming took off 3 bases at V and 6 bases at J, with 13 bases between the two ends. The chain's CDR3 is CASSFSPGEDTQYF. Here the CDR3 DNA reads TGTGCCAGCAGCTTCTCCCCAGGGGAGGATACGCAGTATTTT.

The gene calls are TRBV7-8 and TRBJ2-5, with 7 bases aligning to TRBD1. Germline CDR1 SGHVS, CDR2 FQNEAQ. This CDR3 region has 16 residues. The V gene end was trimmed by 5 bases and the J gene end by 3 bases; junction bases not matched to a gene: 12. CDR3 amino acids: CASSALFSTGKETQYF. The CDR3 nucleotides are TGTGCCAGCAGCGCCTTGTTCTCGACAGGGAAAGAGACCCAGTACTTC.

V gene TRBV19 combines with J gene TRBJ2-3; 7 nucleotides agree with TRBD1. The CDR3 is made up of 18 amino acids. The J segment lost 0 bases and the V segment lost 6 bases, leaving 15 bases of the junction unmatched. Looked up from germline, CDR1 is LNHDA and CDR2 is SQIVND (reference sequence). CDR3 amino acids: CASSLSSNRGSSTDTQYF. The CDR3, as DNA: TGTGCCAGTAGCCTCTCTTCAAACAGGGGTTCGAGCACAGATACGCAGTATTTT.

This clone was seen only a few times. This chain uses TRBV11-3 with TRBJ1-1, with 8 bases aligning to TRBD1. The length of the CDR3 is 13 residues. Trimming cost V 5 bases and J 4 bases; bases outside gene matches: 3. Germline V gene sequence: CDR1 SGHNT, CDR2 YENEEA. The CDR3 DNA is TGTGCCAGCAGCCTGGACAGGGCCACTGAAGCTTTCTTT. It translates to CASSLDRATEAFF. The whole variable domain, filled in from reference TRBV11-3 and TRBJ1-1, reads EAGVVQSPRYKIIEKKQPVAFWCNPISGHNTLYWYLQNLGQGPELLIRYENEEAVDDSQLPKDRFSAERLKGVDSTLKIQPAELGDSAVYLCASSLDRATEAFFGQGTRLTVV.

This clone appeared a few times. V gene TRBV5-6 combines with J gene TRBJ2-1, with 7 bases matching TRBD2. The germline V gene has CDR1 SGHDT and CDR2 YYEEEE. The CDR3 runs to 18 residues. Trimming took 6 bases from V and 1 from J; bases not matched to a gene: 16. CDR3: CASILFLGGRSSYNEQFF. The CDR3 bases are TGTGCCAGCATTCTGTTCTTGGGGGGGAGGTCTTCCTACAATGAGCAGTTCTTC. The variable domain in full, with the rest retrieved from reference TRBV5-6 and TRBJ2-1, is DAGVTQSPTHLIKTRGQQVTLRCSPKSGHDTVSWYQQALGQGPQFIFQYYEEEERQRGNFPDRFSGHQFPNYSSELNVNALLLGDSALYLCASILFLGGRSSYNEQFFGPGTRLTVL.

The rearrangement joins TRBV9 to TRBJ2-5; D possibly corresponds to TRBD1 (5 bases). CDR1 SGDLS and CDR2 YYNGEE come from the germline V gene. CDR3 length equals 16 residues. V was trimmed by 4 bases and J by 2 bases, leaving 18 bases between them. CDR3 DNA sequence: TGTGCCAGCAGCTTAGGTGACCCTCCAGGGCAAGAGACCCAGTACTTC. Translated: CASSLGDPPGQETQYF.

The chain recombines TRBV27 with TRBJ2-1; D not resolved. The CDR3 extends over 14 amino acids. Looked up from germline, CDR1 is MNHEY and CDR2 is SMNVEV (reference sequence). Trimming took 10 bases from V and 5 from J, leaving 18 bases between them. For the CDR3, the DNA is TGTGCCACCAGCATTGTAGGCAGGAACAATGAGCAGTTCTTC. Residues: CATSIVGRNNEQFF.

This rearrangement joins TRBV14 to TRBJ1-4; TRBD1 matches at 9 bases. Germline assignment: CDR1 SGHDN and CDR2 FVKESK. CDR3 length: 17 amino acids. V was pared by 0 bases and J by 0 bases, with 2 bases of the junction left unmatched. The CDR3 DNA sequence: TGTGCCAGCAGCCAAGAGGGACAGGGTTCAACTAATGAAAAACTGTTTTTT. This codes for CASSQEGQGSTNEKLFF.

This chain connects TRBV4-3 to TRBJ2-7; TRBD2 matches at 9 bases. The CDR3 runs to 15 residues. CDR1 and CDR2 (germline): LGHNA, YSLEER. Trimming took 0 bases from V and 2 from J; bases not matched to a gene: 2. CDR3 in amino acids: CASSQDPSGAYEQYF. CDR3 DNA: TGCGCCAGCAGCCAAGACCCTAGCGGGGCCTACGAGCAGTACTTC.

The rearrangement uses TRBV5-4 and TRBJ2-5; D is unresolved. Germline V gene lookup returns CDR1 SGHNT and CDR2 YYREEE (reference sequence). V was shortened by 3 bases and J by 5 bases, with 14 bases between the two germline ends. The CDR3 is 14 residues long. CDR3 nucleotides: TGTGCCAGCAGCTCCAGACTGGTAACCGAGACCCAGTACTTC. Protein product: CASSSRLVTETQYF.

The chain joins TRBV5-1 to TRBJ1-6, with no clear D. Germline lookup yields CDR1 SGHRS and CDR2 YFSETQ. The CDR3 has 15 residues. V shed 0 bases and J shed 10 bases, with 14 bases lying between them. CDR3 amino acids: CASSLATEGGSPLHF. DNA of the CDR3: TGCGCCAGCAGCTTGGCCACGGAGGGAGGATCACCCCTCCACTTT.

The rearrangement links TRBV6-5 to TRBJ2-4, with D possibly being TRBD1 (6 bases). There are 14 residues in the CDR3. CDR1 and CDR2 (germline): MNHEY, SVGAGI. With 4 bases removed from V and 0 bases from J, the gap between germline ends came to 7 bases. The CDR3 DNA sequence: TGTGCCAGCAGTTCAGGGGAAGCCAAAAACATTCAGTACTTC. Protein product: CASSSGEAKNIQYF.